Sequencing of this T cell receptor (beta chain) was carried out in a study of T-cell reconstitution after alpha-beta-depleted transplantation in children. V was pared by 0 bases and J by 8 bases, with 14 bases between. The CDR3 length is 14 residues. Germline lookup yields CDR1 DFQATT and CDR2 SNEGSKA (reference sequence). This clonotype was seen repeatedly, ten times or more. Library preparation (for TCRbeta) was performed with unique molecular identifiers. TCRdb re-called the PCR reads through MiXCR, storing one row per CDR3 protein. Counted here are about half a million distinct CDR3 sequences, under 15% occurring once; the ten biggest clones make up over 5.5%.

The TCR originated in a human donor who donated a stem cell graft to a child with combined immunodeficiency. Source: PBMCs from the stem cell graft donor, taken from the stem cell graft. The chain employs TRBV20-1 and TRBJ2-1; TRBD2 might be the D (6 bases). CDR3: CSARDYAGMDEQFF. In DNA form, the CDR3 reads TGCAGTGCTAGAGATTATGCGGGGATGGATGAGCAGTTCTTC.